The source of this TCR beta chain is a study of cytomegalovirus exposure and HLA in healthy donors. The V gene end was trimmed by 3 bases and the J gene end by 0 bases; junction bases not matched to a gene: 2. CDR3 length: 15 residues. CDR1 is SGHVS and CDR2 is FNYEAQ in the germline V gene. 13 Jbeta primers and 60 Vbeta primers were used for the PCR. Assay used: immunoSEQ multiplex PCR; TCRdb lists only in-frame clones, some missing. Of some 30,000 clones in the sample, 65% to 90% were seen once. This TCR was sampled from a woman aged 18-29 years in good health and CMV-seronegative. The sequencing sample was made of PBMCs. The chain joins TRBV7-6 to TRBJ2-1; 7 bases line up with TRBD1. For the CDR3, the DNA is TGTGCCAGCAGCTTGACAGGGAGCTCCTACAATGAGCAGTTCTTC. This translates into CASSLTGSSYNEQFF.